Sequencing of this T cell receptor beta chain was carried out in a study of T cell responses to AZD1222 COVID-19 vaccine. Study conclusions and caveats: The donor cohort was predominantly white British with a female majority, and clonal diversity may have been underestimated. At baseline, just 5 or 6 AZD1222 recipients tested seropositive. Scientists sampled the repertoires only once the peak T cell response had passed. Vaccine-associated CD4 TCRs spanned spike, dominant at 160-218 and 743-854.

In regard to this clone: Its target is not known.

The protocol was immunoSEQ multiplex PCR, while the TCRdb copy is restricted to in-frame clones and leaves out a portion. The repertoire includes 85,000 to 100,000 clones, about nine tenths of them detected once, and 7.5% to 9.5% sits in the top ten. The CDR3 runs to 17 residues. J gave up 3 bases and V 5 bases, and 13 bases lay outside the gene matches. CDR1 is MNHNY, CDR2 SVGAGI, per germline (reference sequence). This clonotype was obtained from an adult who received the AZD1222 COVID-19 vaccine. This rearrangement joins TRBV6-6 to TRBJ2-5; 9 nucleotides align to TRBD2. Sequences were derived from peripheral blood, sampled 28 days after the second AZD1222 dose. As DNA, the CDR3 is TGTGCCAGCAGTCCAGGGGGTCTAGCGGGGTTTAAAGAGACCCAGTACTTC. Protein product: CASSPGGLAGFKETQYF.